This T cell receptor (beta chain) was identified in a study of control samples from healthy donors and cancer patients. Trimming left V 6 bases short and J 6 bases short, with 14 bases between. This CDR3 is 13 amino acids long. Germline V gene sequence: CDR1 MNHEY, CDR2 SVGEGT. Here immunoSEQ multiplex PCR was the method, and the copy in TCRdb shows in-frame clones only, minus some. The repertoire holds around 85,000 clones, with 94% as singletons. The source of this sequence is a woman aged 18-29 years in good health. The chain combines TRBV6-2 or TRBV6-3 with TRBJ1-1; tentatively, D is TRBD1 (6 bases). Sequencing input: blood. The CDR3 nucleotides read TGTGCCAGCAGCATGACAGGTCGATCTGAAGCTTTCTTT. Amino acid sequence: CASSMTGRSEAFF.